This record concerns one T cell receptor beta chain sequence. Antigen specificity is unknown. The PCR contained 60 Vbeta and 13 Jbeta primers. Measured with immunoSEQ multiplex PCR; TCRdb has only the in-frame clones, and not every one. This sample has over 150,000 clones; about four fifths occur once, and the top ten carry about 1.6%. Each donor was nominally healthy when sampled (though unrecorded immune exposures were likely). This specimen belongs to a study of cytomegalovirus exposure and HLA in healthy donors. About the research overall: T cells numbering about 180 million yielded some 120 million unique TCR beta sequences in an earlier analysis.

Points from the study as a whole: The authors enumerated some 170 TCR beta chains as linked to cytomegalovirus.

The CDR3 runs to 13 residues. J was trimmed by 4 bases and V by 3 bases; bases with no gene match: 0. Germline loops: CDR1 MDHEN, CDR2 SYDVKM. The source material was PBMCs. The sequence derives from a girl between 5 and 17 years old in good health and CMV-seropositive. The gene calls are TRBV28 and TRBJ1-2, with 9 bases fitting TRBD1. For the CDR3, the DNA is TGTGCCAGCAGTTTGGGACAGGGCTATGGCTACACCTTC. It encodes CASSLGQGYGYTF.